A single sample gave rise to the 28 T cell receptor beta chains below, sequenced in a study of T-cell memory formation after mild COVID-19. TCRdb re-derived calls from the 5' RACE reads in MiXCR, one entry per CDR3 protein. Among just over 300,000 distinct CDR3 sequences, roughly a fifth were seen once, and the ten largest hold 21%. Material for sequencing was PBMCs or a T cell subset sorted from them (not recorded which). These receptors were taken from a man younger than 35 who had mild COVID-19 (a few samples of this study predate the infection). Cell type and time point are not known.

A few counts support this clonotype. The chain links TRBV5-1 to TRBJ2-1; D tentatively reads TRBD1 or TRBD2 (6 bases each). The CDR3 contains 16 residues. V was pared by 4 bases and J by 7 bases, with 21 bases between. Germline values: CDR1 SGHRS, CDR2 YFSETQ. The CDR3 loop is CASSPTGGQEGNEQFF. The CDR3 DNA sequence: TGCGCCAGCAGCCCGACCGGGGGCCAAGAAGGGAATGAGCAGTTCTTC.

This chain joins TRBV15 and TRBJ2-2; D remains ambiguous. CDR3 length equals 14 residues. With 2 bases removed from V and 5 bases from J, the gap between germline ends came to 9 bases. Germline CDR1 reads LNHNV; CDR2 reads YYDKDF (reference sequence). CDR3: CATSRRFGTGELFF. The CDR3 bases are TGTGCCACCAGCAGACGGTTTGGAACCGGGGAGCTGTTTTTT.

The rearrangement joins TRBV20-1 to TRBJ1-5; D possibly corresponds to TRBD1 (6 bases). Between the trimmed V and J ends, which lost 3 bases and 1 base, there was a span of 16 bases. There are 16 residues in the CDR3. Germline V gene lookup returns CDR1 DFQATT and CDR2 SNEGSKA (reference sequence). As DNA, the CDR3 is TGCAGTGCTAGCCGTTACGAGGGGGTCAGCAATCAGCCCCAGCATTTT. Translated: CSASRYEGVSNQPQHF.

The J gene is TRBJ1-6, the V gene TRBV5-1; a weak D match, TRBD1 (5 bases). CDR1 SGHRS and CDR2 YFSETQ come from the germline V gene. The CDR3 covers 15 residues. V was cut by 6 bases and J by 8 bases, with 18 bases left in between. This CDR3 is CASTTLRDGDSPLHF. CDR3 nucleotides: TGCGCCAGCACCACTCTCAGGGACGGGGATTCACCCCTCCACTTT.

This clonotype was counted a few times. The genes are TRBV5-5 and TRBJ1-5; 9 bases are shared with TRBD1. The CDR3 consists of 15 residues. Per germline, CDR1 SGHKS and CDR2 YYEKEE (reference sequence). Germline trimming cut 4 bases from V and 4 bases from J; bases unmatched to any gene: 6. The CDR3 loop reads CASSQDRGRNQPQHF. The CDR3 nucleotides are TGTGCCAGCAGCCAGGACAGGGGTAGGAATCAGCCCCAGCATTTT.

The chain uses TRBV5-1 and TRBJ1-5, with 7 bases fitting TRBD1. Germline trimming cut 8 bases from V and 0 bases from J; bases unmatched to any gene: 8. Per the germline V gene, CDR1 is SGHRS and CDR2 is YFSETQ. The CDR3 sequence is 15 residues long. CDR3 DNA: TGCGCCAGGGAACAGGGGAGTCGTAGCAATCAGCCCCAGCATTTT. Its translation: CAREQGSRSNQPQHF.

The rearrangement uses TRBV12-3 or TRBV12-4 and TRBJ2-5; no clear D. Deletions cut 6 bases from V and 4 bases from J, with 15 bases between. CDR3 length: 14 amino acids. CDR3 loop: CASSHPPGLETQYF. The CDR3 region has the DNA TGTGCCAGCAGCCACCCCCCCGGATTAGAGACCCAGTACTTC.

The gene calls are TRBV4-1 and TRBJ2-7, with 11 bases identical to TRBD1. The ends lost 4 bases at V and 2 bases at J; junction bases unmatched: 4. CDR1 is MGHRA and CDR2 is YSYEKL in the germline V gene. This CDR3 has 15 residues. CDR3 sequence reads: CASSRGTGGAYEQYF. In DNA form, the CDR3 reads TGCGCCAGCAGCCGCGGGACAGGGGGTGCCTACGAGCAGTACTTC.

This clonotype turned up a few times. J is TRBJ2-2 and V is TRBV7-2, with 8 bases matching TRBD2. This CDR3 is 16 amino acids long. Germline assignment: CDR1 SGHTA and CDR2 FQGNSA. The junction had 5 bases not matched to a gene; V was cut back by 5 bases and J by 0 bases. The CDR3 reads CASSANGGANTGELFF. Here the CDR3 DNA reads TGTGCCAGCAGCGCGAACGGGGGGGCGAACACCGGGGAGCTGTTTTTT.

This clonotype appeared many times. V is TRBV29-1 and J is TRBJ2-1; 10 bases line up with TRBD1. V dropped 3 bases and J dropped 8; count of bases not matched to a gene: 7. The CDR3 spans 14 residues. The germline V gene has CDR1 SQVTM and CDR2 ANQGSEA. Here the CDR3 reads CSVERDRGFHEQFF. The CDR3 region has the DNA TGCAGCGTTGAGCGGGACAGGGGTTTTCATGAGCAGTTCTTC.

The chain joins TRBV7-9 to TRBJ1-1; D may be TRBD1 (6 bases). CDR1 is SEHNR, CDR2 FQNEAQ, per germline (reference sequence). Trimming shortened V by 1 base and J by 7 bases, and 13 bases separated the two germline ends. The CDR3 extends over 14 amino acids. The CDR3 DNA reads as TGTGCCAGCAGCTTAGGGGGGGGCGCGGGTGAAGCTTTCTTT. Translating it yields CASSLGGGAGEAFF.

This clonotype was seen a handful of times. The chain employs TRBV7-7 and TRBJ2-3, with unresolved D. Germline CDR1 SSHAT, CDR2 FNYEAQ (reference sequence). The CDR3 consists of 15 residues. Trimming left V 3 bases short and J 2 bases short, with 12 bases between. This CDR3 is CASSLYRGDTDTQYF. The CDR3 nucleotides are TGTGCCAGCAGCTTGTATCGCGGAGACACAGATACGCAGTATTTT. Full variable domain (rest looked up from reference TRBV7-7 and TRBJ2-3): GAGVSQSPRYKVTKRGQDVTLRCDPISSHATLYWYQQALGQGPEFLTYFNYEAQPDKSGLPSDRFSAERPEGSISTLTIQRTEQRDSAMYRCASSLYRGDTDTQYFGPGTRLTVL.

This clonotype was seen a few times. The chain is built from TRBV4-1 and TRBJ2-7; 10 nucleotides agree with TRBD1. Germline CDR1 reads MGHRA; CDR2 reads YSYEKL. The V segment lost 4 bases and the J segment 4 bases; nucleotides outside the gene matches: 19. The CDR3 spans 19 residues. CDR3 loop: CASSRNMQGTGTGAYEQYF. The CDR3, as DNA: TGCGCCAGCAGCCGTAACATGCAGGGCACGGGGACAGGGGCGTACGAGCAGTACTTC.

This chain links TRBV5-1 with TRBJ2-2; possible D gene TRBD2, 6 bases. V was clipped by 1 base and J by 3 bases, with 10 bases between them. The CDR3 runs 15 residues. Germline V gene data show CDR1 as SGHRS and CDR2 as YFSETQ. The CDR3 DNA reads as TGCGCCAGCAGCTTGTATTGGGGGGACACCGGGGAGCTGTTTTTT. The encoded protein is CASSLYWGDTGELFF.

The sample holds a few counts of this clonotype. CDR3 DNA: TGTGCCAGCAGTTACTGGCATGAAATCCACTTT. This encodes CASSYWHEIHF. This rearrangement joins TRBV6-7 to TRBJ1-6; D gene uncertain. TRBV6-7 is identified as an open reading frame with a role that is uncertain. Trimming took off 1 base at V and 17 bases at J, with 9 bases between the two ends. The CDR3 is 11 residues long.

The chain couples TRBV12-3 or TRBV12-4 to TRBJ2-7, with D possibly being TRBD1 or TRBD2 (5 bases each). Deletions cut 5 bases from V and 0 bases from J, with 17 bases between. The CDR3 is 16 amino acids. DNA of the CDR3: TGTGCCAGCAGTGGGACCCTGCTTTCGAGCTCCTACGAGCAGTACTTC. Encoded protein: CASSGTLLSSSYEQYF.

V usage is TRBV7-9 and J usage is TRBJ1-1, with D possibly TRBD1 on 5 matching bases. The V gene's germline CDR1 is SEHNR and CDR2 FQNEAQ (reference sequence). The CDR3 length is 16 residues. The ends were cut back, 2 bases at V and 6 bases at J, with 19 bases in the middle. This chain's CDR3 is CASSLWGNGKGSEAFF. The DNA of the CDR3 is TGTGCCAGCAGCTTATGGGGCAACGGTAAGGGTTCTGAAGCTTTCTTT.

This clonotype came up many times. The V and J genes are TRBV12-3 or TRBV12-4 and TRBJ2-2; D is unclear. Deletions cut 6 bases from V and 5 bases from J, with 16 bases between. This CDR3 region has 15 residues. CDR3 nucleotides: TGTGCCAGCAGCCCCTCCGGACGGCAGACCGGGGAGCTGTTTTTT. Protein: CASSPSGRQTGELFF.

The CDR3 sequence is CASSLRTAYEQYF. CDR3 bases: TGTGCCAGCAGCTTGAGGACAGCCTACGAGCAGTACTTC. The V gene is TRBV5-5, the J gene TRBJ2-7; D may be TRBD1 (6 bases). Germline V lookup: CDR1 SGHKS, CDR2 YYEKEE (reference sequence). The V end was cut by 1 base, the J end by 2 bases, with 7 bases between. The CDR3 loop spans 13 amino acids.

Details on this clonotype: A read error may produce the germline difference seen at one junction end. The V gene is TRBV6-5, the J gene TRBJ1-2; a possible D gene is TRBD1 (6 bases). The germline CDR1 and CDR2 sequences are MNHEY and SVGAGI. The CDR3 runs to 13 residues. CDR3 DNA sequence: TGTGACAGCAGCCTCGGACAGCTCTATGGCTACACCTTC. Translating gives CDSSLGQLYGYTF.

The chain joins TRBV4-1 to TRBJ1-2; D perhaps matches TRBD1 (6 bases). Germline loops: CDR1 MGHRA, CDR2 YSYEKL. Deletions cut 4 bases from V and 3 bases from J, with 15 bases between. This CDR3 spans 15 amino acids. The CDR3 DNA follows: TGCGCCAGCAGCCCTGGCTGGGGGGGCGACTATGGCTACACCTTC. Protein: CASSPGWGGDYGYTF.

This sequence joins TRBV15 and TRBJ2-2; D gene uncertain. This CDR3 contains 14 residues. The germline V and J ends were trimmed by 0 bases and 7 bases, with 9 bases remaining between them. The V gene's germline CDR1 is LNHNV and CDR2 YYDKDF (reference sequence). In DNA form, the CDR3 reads TGTGCCACCAGCAGAGATCCAGTTGGCGGGGAGCTGTTTTTT. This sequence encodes CATSRDPVGGELFF.

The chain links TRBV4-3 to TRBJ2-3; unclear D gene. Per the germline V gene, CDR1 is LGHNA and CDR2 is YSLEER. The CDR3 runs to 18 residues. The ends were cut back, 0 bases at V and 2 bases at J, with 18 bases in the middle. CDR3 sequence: CASSQDPSAVLHTDTQYF. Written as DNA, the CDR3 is TGCGCCAGCAGCCAAGATCCGAGCGCGGTCCTCCACACAGATACGCAGTATTTT.

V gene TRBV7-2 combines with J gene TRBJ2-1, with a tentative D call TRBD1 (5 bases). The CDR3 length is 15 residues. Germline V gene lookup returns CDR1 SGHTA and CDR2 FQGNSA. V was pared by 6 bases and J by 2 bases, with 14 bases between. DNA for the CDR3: TGTGCCAGCAGGAAAGGAGACAGCGCCTACAATGAGCAGTTCTTC. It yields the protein CASRKGDSAYNEQFF.

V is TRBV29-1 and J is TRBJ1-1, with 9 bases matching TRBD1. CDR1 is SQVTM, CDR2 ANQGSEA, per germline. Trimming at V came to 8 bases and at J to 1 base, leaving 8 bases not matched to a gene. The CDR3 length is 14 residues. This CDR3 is CSTIQGAENTEAFF. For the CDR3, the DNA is TGCAGCACCATACAGGGGGCCGAGAACACTGAAGCTTTCTTT.

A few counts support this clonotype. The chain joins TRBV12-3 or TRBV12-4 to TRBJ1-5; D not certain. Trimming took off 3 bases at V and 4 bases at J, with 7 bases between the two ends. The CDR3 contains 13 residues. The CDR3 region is CASSLPPNQPQHF. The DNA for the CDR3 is TGTGCCAGCAGTTTGCCCCCTAATCAGCCCCAGCATTTT.

CDR3 nucleotides: TGTGCCAGCAGTTACTCGGGCAGGAGCTCCTATAATTCACCCCTCCACTTT. It translates to CASSYSGRSSYNSPLHF. The chain couples TRBV6-5 to TRBJ1-6; the D is unclear. The germline V gene encodes CDR1 MNHEY and CDR2 SVGAGI. Deletions cut 0 bases from V and 0 bases from J, with 9 bases between. CDR3 length equals 17 residues.

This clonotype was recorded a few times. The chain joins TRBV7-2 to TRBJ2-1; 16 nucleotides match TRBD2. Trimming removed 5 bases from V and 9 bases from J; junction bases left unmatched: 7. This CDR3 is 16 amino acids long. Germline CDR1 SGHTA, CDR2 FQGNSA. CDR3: CASSRGTSGGAGEQFF. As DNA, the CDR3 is TGTGCCAGCAGCCGCGGGACTAGCGGGGGGGCCGGTGAGCAGTTCTTC.